These 16 T cell receptor beta chains share one sample of origin, sequenced in a study of sequential checkpoint blockade in melanoma. The table came from immunoSEQ multiplex PCR; TCRdb's copy has only in-frame clones and leaves some out. The table records about 6,000 clones, 20% to 25% of them present only once. As for treatment: randomized to nivolumab then ipilimumab (arm A) or the reverse (arm B). This material consisted of tumor tissue (inferred from file names), taken from a patient given nivolumab and ipilimumab in sequence. Receptors originate from a human donor with melanoma.

This clone has ten or more counts. The gene calls are TRBV11-3 and TRBJ1-5; D remains ambiguous. Trimming took 3 bases from V and 1 from J, leaving 10 bases between them. Germline assignment: CDR1 SGHNT and CDR2 YENEEA. This CDR3 has 15 amino acids. The CDR3 sequence is CASSLWGNSNQPQHF. CDR3 sequence (DNA): TGTGCCAGCAGCTTGTGGGGTAACAGCAATCAGCCCCAGCATTTT.

The V call is TRBV5-1, the J call TRBJ2-2, with D unclear. Trimming left V 2 bases short and J 2 bases short, with 16 bases between. Germline V lookup: CDR1 SGHRS, CDR2 YFSETQ. The CDR3 consists of 17 residues. The CDR3 is CASSFHSHTGNTGELFF. The CDR3 DNA reads as TGCGCCAGCAGCTTCCATTCGCACACGGGTAACACCGGGGAGCTGTTTTTT.

This CDR3 reads CASSYSRLAGVTGELFF. The CDR3 nucleotides are TGTGCCAGCAGTTACTCGAGGCTAGCGGGGGTTACCGGGGAGCTGTTTTTT. This chain uses TRBV6-8 with TRBJ2-2, with TRBD2 matching over 10 bases. Germline V gene lookup returns CDR1 MNHGY and CDR2 SAAAGT. V lost 0 bases, J lost 5 bases, and 6 bases stayed unmatched. The CDR3 covers 17 residues.

The V and J genes are TRBV23-1 and TRBJ1-1; TRBD1 matches at 9 bases. TRBV23-1 qualifies as an ORF whose function is uncertain. Losses at the gene ends were 0 bases for V and 5 bases for J; bases not matched to a gene: 10. The CDR3 totals 17 residues. The CDR3 bases are TGCGCCAGCAGTCAATCTCTTCTGGACAGGGGAGAGACTGAAGCTTTCTTT. Translating it yields CASSQSLLDRGETEAFF.

This clone ranks as medium-sized. This rearrangement joins TRBV6-8 to TRBJ2-5; 7 bases fit TRBD1. The CDR3 consists of 15 residues. The germline V gene has CDR1 MNHGY and CDR2 SAAAGT. V lost 5 bases, J lost 5 bases, and 11 bases stayed unmatched. CDR3 in DNA: TGTGCCAGCAGTGACTGGGCAGGGGGAGAGGAGACCCAGTACTTC. It codes for CASSDWAGGEETQYF.

This clone came up a few times. This chain uses TRBV11-3 with TRBJ2-5, with 8 bases aligning to TRBD1. Germline assignment: CDR1 SGHNT and CDR2 YENEEA. V shed 2 bases, J shed 5 bases, and the junction held 16 bases outside the gene matches. The CDR3 loop spans 18 amino acids. The CDR3 here is CASSLTLRTAGGHETQYF. The CDR3 nucleotides are TGTGCCAGCAGCTTAACCTTACGAACGGCAGGGGGCCACGAGACCCAGTACTTC.

This clone was counted a single time. The genes are TRBV29-1 and TRBJ2-1; 7 bases line up with TRBD2. Looked up from germline, CDR1 is SQVTM and CDR2 is ANQGSEA. This CDR3 is built from 13 residues. The V segment lost 8 bases and the J segment 4 bases; nucleotides outside the gene matches: 8. CDR3 in amino acids: CSQGSSGYNEQFF. The CDR3 coding sequence is TGCAGCCAAGGATCTAGCGGATACAATGAGCAGTTCTTC.

A few counts support this clone. This chain joins TRBV6-8 and TRBJ1-2, with a tentative D call TRBD1 (6 bases). The CDR3 is made up of 12 amino acids. Between the trimmed V and J ends, which lost 4 bases and 6 bases, there was a span of 9 bases. The V gene's germline CDR1 is MNHGY and CDR2 SAAAGT. CDR3 bases: TGTGCCAGCAGTTTCAGGGGACATGGCTACACCTTC. Translated, it gives CASSFRGHGYTF.

The CDR3 protein is CASFGGARGANVLTF. CDR3 in DNA: TGTGCCAGTTTCGGGGGGGCGCGAGGGGCCAACGTCCTGACTTTC. The rearrangement uses TRBV6-8 and TRBJ2-6; 8 nucleotides agree with TRBD2. This CDR3 is built from 15 residues. Germline CDR1 is MNHGY and CDR2 is SAAAGT. J gave up 4 bases and V 9 bases, and 8 bases lay outside the gene matches.

V usage is TRBV5-1 and J usage is TRBJ2-7; TRBD2 is a possible D gene (5 bases). CDR1 is SGHRS and CDR2 is YFSETQ in the germline V gene. CDR3 size: 15 residues. The V end lost 3 bases, the J end lost 0 bases, and 13 bases lay between the germline ends. The CDR3 spells CASSSAPGFSYEQYF. DNA of the CDR3: TGCGCCAGCAGCTCCGCTCCGGGATTCTCCTACGAGCAGTACTTC.

This rearrangement joins TRBV7-2 to TRBJ2-5; D unclear. V shed 5 bases and J shed 5 bases, with 12 bases lying between them. Germline CDR1 reads SGHTA; CDR2 reads FQGNSA. This CDR3 has 13 residues. The DNA of the CDR3 is TGTGCCAGCAGCCCCGACCTCGGGGAGACCCAGTACTTC. It is translated as CASSPDLGETQYF.

The chain is built from TRBV19 and TRBJ2-4; possible D gene TRBD2, 5 bases. The germline V and J ends were trimmed by 5 bases and 2 bases, with 10 bases remaining between them. Per the germline V gene, CDR1 is LNHDA and CDR2 is SQIVND (reference sequence). The CDR3 is made up of 14 amino acids. The CDR3 sequence is CASSPSGTKNIQYF. In nucleotides, the CDR3 is TGTGCCAGTAGTCCCTCCGGGACCAAAAACATTCAGTACTTC.

This chain links TRBV29-1 with TRBJ2-7, with D tentatively TRBD2 (6 bases). Germline CDR1 is SQVTM and CDR2 is ANQGSEA. The CDR3 consists of 13 residues. V dropped 5 bases and J dropped 1 base, with 12 bases sitting between them. CDR3 coding DNA: TGCAGCGTTTATGCGGGGCGGTCCTACGAGCAGTACTTC. As protein: CSVYAGRSYEQYF.

By share, this clone counts as large. The rearrangement links TRBV9 to TRBJ1-1; no firm D call. The germline V gene encodes CDR1 SGDLS and CDR2 YYNGEE. Trimming removed 0 bases at V and 6 bases at J, with 15 bases between. The CDR3 covers 15 residues. The DNA of the CDR3 is TGTGCCAGCAGCGTAGGTAATGGGGTGAGGGCTGAAGCTTTCTTT. This gives the protein CASSVGNGVRAEAFF.

This clone showed up just a few times. CDR3 sequence reads: CASSDSGRTPLHF. The CDR3 DNA reads as TGTGCCAGCAGCGACTCGGGTAGGACACCCCTCCACTTT. V is TRBV14 and J is TRBJ1-6; D gene uncertain. The V end was cut by 5 bases, the J end by 11 bases, with 13 bases between. The CDR3 consists of 13 residues. Germline V gene lookup returns CDR1 SGHDN and CDR2 FVKESK.

The sample holds many counts of this clone. The genes are TRBV11-3 and TRBJ2-5; D gene ambiguous. Germline CDR1 is SGHNT and CDR2 is YENEEA. V lost 1 base to trimming and J lost 5 bases, with 14 bases between them. CDR3 length: 15 amino acids. CDR3 region: CASSLGPNSRETQYF. DNA for the CDR3: TGTGCCAGCAGCTTAGGTCCAAACTCAAGGGAGACCCAGTACTTC.